These 8 T cell receptor beta chains originate from one sample sequenced in a study of blood T cell repertoires in COVID-19. TCRdb's table, derived via immunoSEQ multiplex PCR, lists solely in-frame clones and lacks some. The sample has under 250,000 clones, around 90% seen once. Sequenced: peripheral blood. These receptor sequences come from a man aged 30 to 45 with COVID-19, enrolled during active disease.

V gene TRBV15 combines with J gene TRBJ1-6; D is unresolved. CDR3 length: 14 amino acids. The V end lost 0 bases, the J end lost 6 bases, and 6 bases lay between the germline ends. CDR1 and CDR2 (germline): LNHNV, YYDKDF (reference sequence). The CDR3 DNA reads TGTGCCACCAGCAGAGACAGATTTAATTCACCCCTCCACTTT. As protein: CATSRDRFNSPLHF.

The chain employs TRBV4-2 and TRBJ2-7, with 8 bases that match TRBD2. Germline CDR1 reads LGHNA; CDR2 reads YNFKEQ. CDR3 size: 15 residues. V was clipped by 0 bases and J by 3 bases; unmatched bases: 4. CDR3 coding DNA: TGTGCCAGCAGCCAAGATCTCCGGGAGGGCTACGAGCAGTACTTC. Its protein is CASSQDLREGYEQYF.

For the CDR3, the DNA is TGTGCCAGCAATACAGGGTTCGGAAACACCATATATTTT. It is translated as CASNTGFGNTIYF. This chain connects TRBV6-5 to TRBJ1-3; maybe TRBD1 (6 bases). Trimming stripped 7 bases from V and 4 bases from J, with 11 bases between. The germline gives CDR1 MNHEY, CDR2 SVGAGI. This CDR3 has 13 amino acids.

V and J are TRBV3-1 (or the pseudogene TRBV3-2) and TRBJ2-3; tentatively, D is TRBD1 (6 bases). Trimming removed 4 bases at V and 5 bases at J, with 19 bases between. Germline values: CDR1 LGHDT, CDR2 YNNKEL (reference sequence). CDR3 length equals 16 residues. DNA for the CDR3: TGTGCCAGCAGCCCACTAATTAAACAGGGCGAAGATACGCAGTATTTT. The encoded protein is CASSPLIKQGEDTQYF.

The chain has TRBV6-5 and TRBJ2-1; TRBD1 aligns across 10 bases. The ends lost 2 bases at V and 10 bases at J; junction bases unmatched: 11. CDR1 MNHEY and CDR2 SVGAGI come from the germline V gene. The CDR3 runs to 16 residues. The chain's CDR3 is CASSYPGTGVKREQFF. The CDR3, as DNA: TGTGCCAGCAGTTACCCCGGGACAGGGGTTAAGAGGGAGCAGTTCTTC.

The chain uses TRBV19 and TRBJ1-1; 9 nucleotides match TRBD1. Trimming took 8 bases from V and 0 from J; bases not matched to a gene: 7. Germline lookup yields CDR1 LNHDA and CDR2 SQIVND (reference sequence). This CDR3 has 15 residues. The CDR3 spells CASSGQGLMNTEAFF. The CDR3 nucleotides are TGTGCCAGTTCGGGACAGGGCCTAATGAACACTGAAGCTTTCTTT.

Concerning this clone itself: The likely explanation is a read error, given a far larger clone one base away. The chain combines TRBV2 with TRBJ1-5, with D maybe TRBD1 (5 bases). Germline CDR1 reads SNHLY; CDR2 reads FYNNEI. V was shortened by 6 bases and J by 0 bases, with 9 bases between the two germline ends. The CDR3 length is 14 residues. The CDR3 nucleotides read TGTGCCAGCAGGGCGACAGATAGCAATCAGCCCCAGCATTTT. Its translation: CASRATDSNQPQHF.

The CDR3: CATSKAGITGTNEKLFF. The CDR3 nucleotides read TGTGCCACCAGCAAAGCGGGGATCACAGGGACTAATGAAAAACTGTTTTTT. The chain has TRBV15 and TRBJ1-4, with D possibly matching TRBD1 (6 bases). Germline CDR1 LNHNV, CDR2 YYDKDF (reference sequence). V was pared by 4 bases and J by 2 bases, with 17 bases between. This CDR3 region has 17 residues.